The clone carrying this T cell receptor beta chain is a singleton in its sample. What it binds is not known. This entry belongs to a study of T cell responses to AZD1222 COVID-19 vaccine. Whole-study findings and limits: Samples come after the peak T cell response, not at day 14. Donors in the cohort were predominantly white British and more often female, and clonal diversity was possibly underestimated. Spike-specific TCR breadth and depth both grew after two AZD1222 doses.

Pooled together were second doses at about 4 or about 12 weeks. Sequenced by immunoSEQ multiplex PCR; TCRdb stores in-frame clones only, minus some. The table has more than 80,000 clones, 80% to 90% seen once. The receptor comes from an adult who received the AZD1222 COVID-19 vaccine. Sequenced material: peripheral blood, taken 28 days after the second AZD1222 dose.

CDR3 protein: CASSLDTSGRDYEQYF. As DNA, the CDR3 is TGCGCCAGCAGCTTGGATACTAGCGGGAGGGATTACGAGCAGTACTTC. V gene TRBV5-1 combines with J gene TRBJ2-7, with TRBD2 matching over 13 bases. This CDR3 has 16 residues. Germline-derived CDR1 and CDR2 are SGHRS and YFSETQ. The V segment lost 0 bases and the J segment 4 bases; nucleotides outside the gene matches: 4.